This T cell receptor beta chain was sequenced for a study of shared clonotypes between healthy human individuals. Study details: Plates per donor: three CD4 naive, three CD4 memory, two CD8 naive, one CD8 memory.

The assay was run at deep level. Per the original methods: Filtering differed because ImmunoSEQ produced junction-only sequences that carried no quality scores. Profiling relied on immunoSEQ multiplex PCR, and the TCRdb table lists in-frame clones only, not all of them. V and J calls and clone size are given by that table; D and trimming were obtained from the DNA. Of under 2,500,000 clones listed, approximately 94% were seen once; the top ten hold 0.1% to 0.15%. Every donor, a Caucasian adult, lived in Nashville, Tennessee. The germline V gene encodes CDR1 ENHRY and CDR2 SYGVKD. The CDR3 spans 15 residues. With V trimmed by 3 bases and J by 6 bases, 10 bases remained unmatched.

Sequences were obtained from naive CD4+ T cells sorted from blood. Subset noted: CD45RA+ positively selected. The source is a man aged 18 to 30 in good health. The chain carries TRBV10-3 and TRBJ1-2, with 7 bases matching TRBD1. CDR3 region: CAISDMQGDKDGYTF. CDR3 DNA: TGTGCCATCAGTGATATGCAGGGGGATAAGGATGGCTACACCTTC.